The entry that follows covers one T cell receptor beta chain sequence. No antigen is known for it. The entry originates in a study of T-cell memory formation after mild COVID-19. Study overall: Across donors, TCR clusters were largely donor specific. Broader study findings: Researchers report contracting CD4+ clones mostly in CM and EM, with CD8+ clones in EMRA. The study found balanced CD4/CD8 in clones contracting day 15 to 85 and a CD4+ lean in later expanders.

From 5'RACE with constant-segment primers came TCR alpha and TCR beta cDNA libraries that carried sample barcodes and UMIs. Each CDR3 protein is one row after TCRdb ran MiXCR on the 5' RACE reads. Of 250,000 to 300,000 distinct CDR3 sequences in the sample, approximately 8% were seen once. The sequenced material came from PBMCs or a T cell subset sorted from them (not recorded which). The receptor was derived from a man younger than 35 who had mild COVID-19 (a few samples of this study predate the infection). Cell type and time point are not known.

For the CDR3, the DNA is TGTGCCAGCAGTGGCAGGGACCCAGATCAGCCCCAGCATTTT. Translated, it gives CASSGRDPDQPQHF. V usage is TRBV25-1 and J usage is TRBJ1-5; possibly TRBD1 for D (5 bases). CDR1 and CDR2 from the germline V gene are MGHDK and SYGVNS. The CDR3 has 14 residues. Trimming pared 4 bases from V and 5 bases from J, leaving 12 bases between.